This T cell receptor (beta chain) was sequenced during a study of shared clonotypes between healthy human individuals (TCRdb year 2020). Concerning the study at large: The cohort comprised two women and a few men aged 18 to 49 years. For each donor, three plates each were used for CD4 naive and CD4 memory, two plates were used for CD8 naive, and one plate was used for CD8 memory. Blood TCR repertoires of about 5 healthy adults were deeply sequenced to estimate repertoire size and the extent of clonotype sharing between individuals. To increase sequencing depth and limit assay-specific biases, different laboratories used diverse techniques to prepare libraries and sequence TCR repertoires. Leukapheresis yielded between about 0.85 and 9.5 billion PBMCs per donor.

CD8 naive samples were obtained by positive selection for CCR7 among CD45RO-negative cells, yielding a CD45RA+CCR7+ population from which TemRA cells were excluded. The donors were healthy, HIV-negative adults with no recently reported acute infections or vaccinations. All donors were Caucasian adults living in Nashville, Tennessee, USA. Blood was obtained by leukapheresis, after which PBMCs were separated by Ficoll-Histopaque density gradient centrifugation and cryopreserved in liquid nitrogen vapor phase. Analytical flow cytometry was used to check the purity and quantity of each magnetically sorted T cell population. Genomic DNA was isolated from every sorted fraction and measured by UV absorbance on a Nanodrop 2000c. This clone occurred once. Its binding antigen is unknown. No much larger clone exists at a distance of one base, and base qualities are not known. TCR CDR3 regions were amplified from genomic DNA by multiplex PCR using the deep immunoSEQ assay. Extracted genomic DNA from each cell subset was spread evenly across all wells of several immunoSEQ 96-well plates, with each plate serving as a replicate. For sorted subsets, each replicate PCR was loaded with 150 to 250 ng genomic DNA, equivalent to 30,000 or so T cell genomes. Purified libraries were measured with a Qubit 3.0 fluorometer, size-checked on a Bioanalyzer 2100, and measured again with the KAPA Library Quantification kit. Every immunoSEQ 96-well plate was sequenced on a separate single-read 150-cycle Illumina NextSeq 550 flow cell. On the authors' methods: Because only junctional sequences without quality scores were contained in the immunoSEQ output, filtering matching that applied to full-length reads could not be performed. To assign V/J genes and CDR3, sequences were annotated against IMGT germline references using PyIR, a Python wrapper for IgBLAST v1.9. Reads with weak V/J assignments (E-value above 1e-6), missing CDR3, stop codons, out-of-frame junctions, or ambiguous translated residues were removed. V3J clonotypes were defined as sequences sharing an identical inferred V gene, J gene, and CDR3 amino acid sequence. Percentage overlap between repertoires was calculated by dividing the number of shared unique clonotypes by the size of the smaller repertoire. Richness of each repertoire was evaluated using RTK rarefaction, the Chao1 estimator, and Recon v2.1 estimates of unobserved clonotypes. Generation probabilities for all TCRbeta clonotypes obtained by the gDNA method from several donors were computed using OLGA. TCRdb took over this immuneACCESS table, retaining in-frame rearrangements with V and J assigned. Such tables are incomplete; in checked studies, under half of the missing clones stem from an unresolved V gene, and the remainder is unexplained. V, J and clone size reflect that table, while D and trimming were determined from the DNA. The sample records about 2 million clones, approximately 94% of which are singletons. The top ten clones comprise about 1.1% of the sample.

Results the study describes overall, beyond this receptor: Approximately 5% of naive CD4, 3% to 4% of naive CD8, approximately 2.2% of memory CD4, and approximately 0.4% of memory CD8 clonotypes were shared across a handful of donors. Estimated clonotype richness was generally larger for naive than for memory subsets. Only blood was sampled, and tissue TCR repertoires likely differ from those in blood. Higher generation probabilities were observed for clonotypes shared by all four sorted-subset donors than for non-shared clonotypes. Pairwise subsampling indicated that sequencing depth was expected to affect the degree of clonotype sharing among donors. Because the study included a small number of donors, the genetic and exposure-history diversity represented was limited. Rarefaction of sorted-subset datasets indicated incomplete sequencing despite the large sequencing depth.

The CDR3 measures 16 amino acids from cysteine to phenylalanine. CDR3 DNA only is kept here, 48 bases in frame from base 1. The chain is assembled from TRBV21-1 and TRBJ2-5; the table names TRBD1, a call not compared with the DNA. TRBV21-1 is noted as a pseudogene. The sample was naive CD8+ T cells sorted from blood. What the cell subset or site label conveys for this sample: CD45RA+CCR7+. This sequence was found in a man younger than 35 in good health. The CDR3 region reads CASSNQKTGRGETQYF. Here is the DNA: TGTGCCAGCAGCAACCAAAAAACAGGGAGAGGAGAGACCCAGTACTTC.